This is a list of T cell receptor beta chains from one sample in a study of cytomegalovirus exposure and HLA in healthy donors. Sequencing used immunoSEQ multiplex PCR; TCRdb keeps in-frame clones, though not all of them. The data contain 150,000 or so clones, roughly 86% of them singletons. The sequencing sample was made of PBMCs. These receptors originate from a human donor in good health. CDR3s include the opening cysteine and the closing phenylalanine or tryptophan. D genes are given only for firm matches. Size is omitted from some rows. Given values are once, few, many or a class for expanded clones.

size	V	D	J	DNA	CDR3
NA	TRBV5-1	NA	TRBJ1-4	TGCGCCAGCAGCTTGGGTTCGAATGAAAAACTGTTTTTT	CASSLGSNEKLFF
NA	TRBV6-1	TRBD2	TRBJ2-7	TGTGCCAGCAGTGTGACTAGCGGGGGGGCTGTCGAGCAGTACTTC	CASSVTSGGAVEQYF
NA	TRBV4-2	TRBD2	TRBJ2-1	TGTGCCAGCAGCCAAGATATAAAACTAGCGGGAGGCCAGAGCTCCTACAATGAGCAGTTCTTC	CASSQDIKLAGGQSSYNEQFF
once	TRBV28	NA	TRBJ2-7	TGTGCCAGCAGTCTTCCTAGCTTTCTTCCCTACGAGCAGTACTTC	CASSLPSFLPYEQYF
NA	TRBV7-2	TRBD2	TRBJ2-7	TGTGCCAGCAGCTTAGTCGGACTAGCGGGGGGCCACTACGAGCAGTACTTC	CASSLVGLAGGHYEQYF
NA	TRBV5-1	TRBD1	TRBJ2-1	TGCGCCAGCAGCTTGGGTCGGCAGGGGGTGGTCGATGAGCAGTTCTTC	CASSLGRQGVVDEQFF
NA	TRBV18	NA	TRBJ2-1	TGTGCCAGCTCACCATTCGCGGGAACCTACAATGAGCAGTTCTTC	CASSPFAGTYNEQFF
NA	TRBV29-1	TRBD1	TRBJ1-2	TGCAGCGTCCAGACAGGGGCAAGCTATGGCTACACCTTC	CSVQTGASYGYTF
few	TRBV6-5	TRBD1	TRBJ1-2	TGTGCCAGCACCCTAGACAGGGCGGCTGGCTACACCTTC	CASTLDRAAGYTF
NA	TRBV6-4	TRBD1	TRBJ1-1	TGTGCCAGCAGTATTAAACAGGGGGTGGTCCTCGGAGCTTTCTTT	CASSIKQGVVLGAFF
NA	TRBV5-1	NA	TRBJ2-7	TGCGCCAGCAGCTTGGATGGTCAGCGGAGGAGCTCCTACGAGCAGTACTTC	CASSLDGQRRSSYEQYF
NA	TRBV11-2	TRBD1	TRBJ1-2	TGTGCCAGCAGCTCCCTGACCCGGGACAGGGGCGGCTACACCTTC	CASSSLTRDRGGYTF
NA	TRBV10-3	TRBD1	TRBJ1-1	TGTGCCATCAGTGAATCCCCGACAGGGGAAGCTTTCTTT	CAISESPTGEAFF
NA	TRBV7-8	NA	TRBJ2-7	TGTGCCAGCAGCTTAAAAATTGGACAGACAGACGAGCAGTACTTC	CASSLKIGQTDEQYF
NA	TRBV6-5	TRBD1	TRBJ2-7	TGTGCCAGCAGTTATTTTGGGACAGCCACCTACGAGCAGTACTTC	CASSYFGTATYEQYF
NA	TRBV27	TRBD1	TRBJ1-2	TGTGCCAGCAGTTTCTCAGGGGGCATCTATGGCTACACCTTC	CASSFSGGIYGYTF
NA	TRBV4-1	NA	TRBJ2-1	TGCGCCAGCAGCCAAGTTTTGAGCTCCTACAATGAGCAGTTCTTC	CASSQVLSSYNEQFF
NA	TRBV6-6	NA	TRBJ1-1	TGTGCCAGCAGAACAAGGAGGACTGAAGCTTTCTTT	CASRTRRTEAFF
NA	TRBV5-1	NA	TRBJ2-1	TGCGCCAGCAGCTTGGCCACAGGCCTGGGGAATGAGCAGTTCTTC	CASSLATGLGNEQFF
NA	TRBV5-6	TRBD2	TRBJ2-2	TGTGCCAGCAGCTTGCACCGGGGGGGCCATTTGAACACCGGGGAGCTGTTTTTT	CASSLHRGGHLNTGELFF
NA	TRBV13	TRBD1	TRBJ2-6	TGTGCCAGCAGCTCCCTTGACAGGGGACAAAGCTCTGGGGCCAACGTCCTGACTTTC	CASSSLDRGQSSGANVLTF
NA	TRBV27	TRBD1	TRBJ1-1	TGTGCCAGCAGTCGGGACAGGGCCGCAAGGGGTGAAGCTTTCTTT	CASSRDRAARGEAFF
NA	TRBV4-3	TRBD1	TRBJ2-2	TGCGCCAGCAGCCAAGATGACAGGGCCGGGGAGCTGTTTTTT	CASSQDDRAGELFF
once	TRBV2	NA	TRBJ1-1	TGTGCCAGCAGTGAAAATGTAAGGAGTGAAGCTTTCTTT	CASSENVRSEAFF
NA	TRBV5-4	TRBD2	TRBJ2-2	TGTGCCAGCAGCTCTCCAGCGGGGGTGAACACCGGGGAGCTGTTTTTT	CASSSPAGVNTGELFF
NA	TRBV7-2	NA	TRBJ1-5	TGTGCCAGCAGCCCAGACAGGAGCGGCAATCAGCCCCAGCATTTT	CASSPDRSGNQPQHF
few	TRBV4-1	NA	TRBJ2-3	TGCGCCAGCAGCCAACTGGACTTGACTAGCACAGATACGCAGTATTTT	CASSQLDLTSTDTQYF
NA	TRBV4-1	NA	TRBJ1-3	TGCGCCAGCAGCCAACTGGCAGGGCGCACAAACACCATATATTTT	CASSQLAGRTNTIYF
NA	TRBV9	TRBD2	TRBJ2-1	TGTGCCAGCAGCGTAACAGGACTAGCGGGGGGGCCCTACAATGAGCAGTTCTTC	CASSVTGLAGGPYNEQFF
NA	TRBV5-1	NA	TRBJ1-5	TGCGCCAGCAGCTTGGGACAGAGTCAGCCCCAGCATTTT	CASSLGQSQPQHF
NA	TRBV5-1	NA	TRBJ2-2	TGCGCCAGCAGCTTGGGGCGGACTCGTTTCGCCGGGGAGCTGTTTTTT	CASSLGRTRFAGELFF